The next 7 T cell receptor beta chains were all read from a single sample in a study of control samples from healthy donors and cancer patients. TCRdb keeps only in-frame clones here, not all; method: immunoSEQ multiplex PCR. The table has under 65,000 clones, less than 95% seen once; the top ten hold 0.75% to 0.95%. The sequencing sample was made of PBMCs. The receptors originated from a man aged 25 to 40 with colorectal cancer.

The chain carries TRBV6-2 or TRBV6-3 and TRBJ1-2; the D is unclear. Germline-derived CDR1 and CDR2 are MNHEY and SVGEGT. V was clipped by 2 bases and J by 4 bases, with 8 bases between them. The CDR3 length is 13 residues. The CDR3 coding sequence is TGTGCCAGCAGTTACGAGAACCTCTATGGCTACACCTTC. It is translated as CASSYENLYGYTF.

The V call is TRBV5-1, the J call TRBJ1-6, with D unclear. Germline lookup yields CDR1 SGHRS and CDR2 YFSETQ. Trimming removed 4 bases from V and 0 bases from J, with 14 bases in between. This CDR3 is built from 17 residues. The CDR3 DNA reads as TGCGCCAGCAGCCCTGGACGGTTGAGCTCCTATAATTCACCCCTCCACTTT. Translating gives CASSPGRLSSYNSPLHF.

The chain joins TRBV4-3 to TRBJ2-1; the D gene could be TRBD1 or TRBD2 (6 bases each). V was pared by 3 bases and J by 8 bases, with 17 bases between. The CDR3 covers 15 residues. In germline, CDR1 is LGHNA, CDR2 YSLEER. CDR3 region: CASSHAVTEGDEQFF. The CDR3 DNA reads as TGCGCCAGCAGCCACGCTGTTACGGAGGGGGATGAGCAGTTCTTC.

The CDR3 bases are TGTGCCAGTAGTATCCCCATAAACCTAAGATCTGGGGCCAACGTCCTGACTTTC. This gives the protein CASSIPINLRSGANVLTF. The J gene is TRBJ2-6, the V gene TRBV19; the D is unclear. Trimming removed 3 bases from V and 1 base from J, with 16 bases in between. Germline loops: CDR1 LNHDA, CDR2 SQIVND (reference sequence). The length of the CDR3 is 18 residues.

This CDR3 is CASSLDVQGGRVGIQYF. CDR3 DNA sequence: TGTGCCAGTAGTCTCGACGTACAGGGGGGACGGGTGGGCATTCAGTACTTC. This chain uses TRBV19 with TRBJ2-4; 8 nucleotides agree with TRBD1. Looked up from germline, CDR1 is LNHDA and CDR2 is SQIVND (reference sequence). V dropped 5 bases and J dropped 9; count of bases not matched to a gene: 18. This CDR3 contains 17 residues. The variable domain in full, with the rest retrieved from reference TRBV19 and TRBJ2-4, is DGGITQSPKYLFRKEGQNVTLSCEQNLNHDAMYWYRQDPGQGLRLIYYSQIVNDFQKGDIAEGYSVSREKKESFPLTVTSAQKNPTAFYLCASSLDVQGGRVGIQYFGAGTRLSVL.

The chain joins TRBV9 to TRBJ2-3, with D perhaps TRBD2 (6 bases). Germline CDR1 is SGDLS and CDR2 is YYNGEE. V was trimmed by 0 bases and J by 2 bases, leaving 10 bases between them. The CDR3 spans 15 residues. The CDR3, as DNA: TGTGCCAGCAGCGTAGGTAGGGACTTCACAGATACGCAGTATTTT. This codes for CASSVGRDFTDTQYF. Based on the CDR3 plus reference TRBV9 and TRBJ2-3, the full variable domain is DSGVTQTPKHLITATGQRVTLRCSPRSGDLSVYWYQQSLDQGLQFLIQYYNGEERAKGNILERFSAQQFPDLHSELNLSSLELGDSALYFCASSVGRDFTDTQYFGPGTRLTVL.

This clone was recorded once. V usage is TRBV7-6 and J usage is TRBJ2-2, with 8 positions matching TRBD2. CDR1 is SGHVS and CDR2 is FNYEAQ in the germline V gene. The V gene end was trimmed by 5 bases and the J gene end by 2 bases; junction bases not matched to a gene: 22. The CDR3 has 21 amino acids. The CDR3 sequence: CASSPGEFSWERGQNTGELFF. The CDR3 DNA follows: TGTGCCAGCAGCCCAGGGGAGTTTTCTTGGGAGCGGGGGCAAAACACCGGGGAGCTGTTTTTT.